A selection of T cell receptor beta chains follows, all from one sample in a study of T-cell reconstitution after alpha-beta-depleted transplantation in children. Each CDR3 protein gets one entry after TCRdb re-called the PCR reads with MiXCR. The sample lists about 360,000 distinct CDR3 sequences; about an eighth were seen once. The starting material was PBMCs, obtained from the stem cell graft. Source of these receptors: a human donor who donated a stem cell graft to a child with Fanconi anemia. The CDR3 runs from the conserved cysteine through the conserved F or W. The order of the fields is clone size, D gene, J gene, V gene, CDR3 protein, CDR3 DNA. D genes are given only for firm matches. For some rows the clone size is stated as once, few or many, or as a class when expanded; others skip it.

clone size: .; D gene: TRBD1; J gene: TRBJ2-7; V gene: TRBV11-2; CDR3 protein: CASRPTGGLSEQYF; CDR3 DNA: TGTGCCAGCAGACCTACAGGGGGCCTAAGCGAGCAGTACTTC
clone size: .; D gene: .; J gene: TRBJ2-7; V gene: TRBV27; CDR3 protein: CATASLDNYEQYF; CDR3 DNA: TGTGCCACCGCAAGCTTAGATAACTACGAGCAGTACTTC
clone size: few; D gene: .; J gene: TRBJ2-3; V gene: TRBV6-1; CDR3 protein: CASSELVGDFGDTQYF; CDR3 DNA: TGTGCCAGCAGTGAATTAGTTGGGGATTTTGGGGATACGCAGTATTTT
clone size: .; D gene: TRBD1; J gene: TRBJ2-3; V gene: TRBV20-1; CDR3 protein: CSAGQGVDTQYF; CDR3 DNA: TGCAGTGCTGGACAGGGTGTAGATACGCAGTATTTT
clone size: .; D gene: TRBD1; J gene: TRBJ1-2; V gene: TRBV6-5; CDR3 protein: CASSSFRGSRYGYTF; CDR3 DNA: TGTGCCAGCAGTTCCTTCAGGGGGTCTCGCTATGGCTACACCTTC
clone size: few; D gene: .; J gene: TRBJ1-3; V gene: TRBV5-5; CDR3 protein: CASSLKGGNGNTIYF; CDR3 DNA: TGTGCCAGCAGCTTAAAGGGGGGAAATGGAAACACCATATATTTT
clone size: few; D gene: .; J gene: TRBJ2-5; V gene: TRBV12-3/TRBV12-4; CDR3 protein: CASSRHAREETQYF; CDR3 DNA: TGTGCCAGCTCCAGACACGCCCGGGAGGAGACCCAGTACTTC
clone size: .; D gene: .; J gene: TRBJ1-2; V gene: TRBV4-3; CDR3 protein: CASSPRGAGAYGYTF; CDR3 DNA: TGCGCCAGCAGCCCCCGGGGGGCAGGAGCTTATGGCTACACCTTC
clone size: many; D gene: .; J gene: TRBJ1-1; V gene: TRBV20-1; CDR3 protein: CSATRPSNTEAFF; CDR3 DNA: TGCAGTGCTACCCGTCCCTCGAACACTGAAGCTTTCTTT
clone size: few; D gene: .; J gene: TRBJ1-6; V gene: TRBV9; CDR3 protein: CASSVGQTLSPLHF; CDR3 DNA: TGTGCCAGCAGCGTAGGGCAGACGCTTTCACCCCTCCACTTT
clone size: .; D gene: TRBD1; J gene: TRBJ2-5; V gene: TRBV28; CDR3 protein: CASSLVMGQGMETQYF; CDR3 DNA: TGTGCCAGCAGTTTGGTCATGGGACAGGGGATGGAGACCCAGTACTTC
clone size: few; D gene: .; J gene: TRBJ2-3; V gene: TRBV4-3; CDR3 protein: CASSQATTTDTQYF; CDR3 DNA: TGCGCCAGCAGCCAGGCCACGACCACAGATACGCAGTATTTT
clone size: .; D gene: .; J gene: TRBJ2-2; V gene: TRBV11-2; CDR3 protein: CASSLDGESANTGELFF; CDR3 DNA: TGTGCCAGCAGCTTAGATGGGGAATCGGCGAACACCGGGGAGCTGTTTTTT
clone size: .; D gene: .; J gene: TRBJ2-1; V gene: TRBV7-8; CDR3 protein: CASSLGEGEYNEQFF; CDR3 DNA: TGTGCCAGCAGCTTAGGAGAGGGAGAGTACAATGAGCAGTTCTTC
clone size: few; D gene: .; J gene: TRBJ1-2; V gene: TRBV6-2/TRBV6-3; CDR3 protein: CASSPQDRGYTF; CDR3 DNA: TGTGCCAGCAGTCCCCAGGATCGTGGCTACACCTTC
clone size: few; D gene: TRBD1; J gene: TRBJ2-1; V gene: TRBV5-1; CDR3 protein: CASSLLGQGVGSYNEQFF; CDR3 DNA: TGCGCCAGCAGCTTATTAGGACAGGGAGTCGGGTCCTACAATGAGCAGTTCTTC
clone size: few; D gene: .; J gene: TRBJ1-2; V gene: TRBV6-1; CDR3 protein: CASSPTDFGAYGYTF; CDR3 DNA: TGTGCCAGCAGCCCTACGGACTTTGGAGCGTATGGCTACACCTTC
clone size: few; D gene: .; J gene: TRBJ2-4; V gene: TRBV2; CDR3 protein: CASTQGLGNIQYF; CDR3 DNA: TGTGCCAGCACCCAGGGGCTTGGAAACATTCAGTACTTC
clone size: many; D gene: TRBD1; J gene: TRBJ1-4; V gene: TRBV20-1; CDR3 protein: CSATQGTNEKLFF; CDR3 DNA: TGCAGTGCTACACAGGGGACTAATGAAAAACTGTTTTTT
clone size: many; D gene: .; J gene: TRBJ2-2; V gene: TRBV5-1; CDR3 protein: CASSLTPGGGTGELFF; CDR3 DNA: TGCGCCAGCAGCTTAACCCCCGGGGGAGGAACCGGGGAGCTGTTTTTT
clone size: .; D gene: TRBD1; J gene: TRBJ2-7; V gene: TRBV14; CDR3 protein: CASSLGQGFHEQYF; CDR3 DNA: TGTGCCAGCAGTCTGGGACAGGGTTTCCACGAGCAGTACTTC
clone size: many; D gene: .; J gene: TRBJ2-3; V gene: TRBV20-1; CDR3 protein: CSAKGSTDTQYF; CDR3 DNA: TGCAGTGCAAAGGGGAGCACAGATACGCAGTATTTT
clone size: .; D gene: TRBD1; J gene: TRBJ1-2; V gene: TRBV20-1; CDR3 protein: CSADHLDRGIFEGYTF; CDR3 DNA: TGCAGTGCTGACCACCTGGACAGGGGAATTTTCGAGGGCTACACCTTC